Sequencing of this T cell receptor (beta chain) was carried out in a study of a mutant IDH1 vaccine in newly diagnosed glioma. Overall study: Earlier therapy was either radiotherapy, temozolomide, or both, and most got both.

About this clone itself: Its cognate antigen is unknown.

V was clipped by 3 bases and J by 0 bases, with 17 bases between them. Germline V gives CDR1 MDHEN, CDR2 SYDVKM. CDR3 length: 18 amino acids. Noted time point: week 5, during vaccination. Each vaccine dose was 300 ug of mutant IDH1 20-mer peptide, with topical imiquimod. The donors' diagnosis was new WHO grade 3 or 4 astrocytoma that was IDH1-mutant and ATRX-lost. Profiled with immunoSEQ multiplex PCR; TCRdb holds only in-frame clones, not every one. The data contain about 30,000 clones, 87% of them singletons. The sequence was collected from a woman between 35 and 50 years old with glioma. Some clones in this sample may be carry-over from other donors' samples. The sample here was peripheral blood mononuclear cells (PBMCs), taken from a glioma patient whose treatment included an IDH1 peptide vaccine. The J gene is TRBJ1-4, the V gene TRBV28; D may be TRBD1 (6 bases). CDR3 in DNA: TGTGCCAGCAGTTTCCGAGCTAGGGGGGTATCAACTAATGAAAAACTGTTTTTT. It codes for CASSFRARGVSTNEKLFF. The full variable domain, rest sourced from reference TRBV28 and TRBJ1-4, is DVKVTQSSRYLVKRTGEKVFLECVQDMDHENMFWYRQDPGLGLRLIYFSYDVKMKEKGDIPEGYSVSREKKERFSLILESASTNQTSMYLCASSFRARGVSTNEKLFFGSGTQLSVL.